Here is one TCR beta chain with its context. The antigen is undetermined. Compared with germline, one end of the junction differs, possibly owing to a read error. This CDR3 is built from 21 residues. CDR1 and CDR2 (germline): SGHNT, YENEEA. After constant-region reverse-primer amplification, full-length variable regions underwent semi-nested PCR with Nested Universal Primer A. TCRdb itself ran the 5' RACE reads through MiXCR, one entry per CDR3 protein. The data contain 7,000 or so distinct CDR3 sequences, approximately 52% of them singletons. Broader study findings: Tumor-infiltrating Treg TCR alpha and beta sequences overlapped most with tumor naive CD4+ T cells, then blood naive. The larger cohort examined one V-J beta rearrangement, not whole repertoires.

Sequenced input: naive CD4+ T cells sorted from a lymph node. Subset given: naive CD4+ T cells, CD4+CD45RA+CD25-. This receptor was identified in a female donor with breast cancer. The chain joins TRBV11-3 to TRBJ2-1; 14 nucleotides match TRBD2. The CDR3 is CASSDPGLAGELTLGYNGQFF. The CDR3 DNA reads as TGTGCCAGCAGTGATCCGGGACTAGCGGGGGAGCTTACACTAGGCTACAATGGGCAGTTCTTC.